Listed below are T cell receptor beta chains from one sample, sequenced in a study of T cell changes during pregnancy in multiple sclerosis. Sequencing used immunoSEQ multiplex PCR; TCRdb keeps in-frame clones, though not all of them. Of about 70,000 clones in the sample, under 95% were seen once. Specimen: peripheral blood, collected after pregnancy. The receptor set was obtained from a female donor with multiple sclerosis, enrolled in a pregnancy study. CDR3s include the opening cysteine and the closing phenylalanine or tryptophan. A D gene is named only where the DNA matches it firmly. A row's size may be missing; if present it is once, few, many or a size class.

v_call,d_call,j_call,clone_size,cdr3_nt,cdr3_aa
TRBV6-1,.,TRBJ2-1,.,TGTGCCAGCAGCCCCGGGGGGCCGGCCTACAATGAGCAGTTCTTC,CASSPGGPAYNEQFF
TRBV28,.,TRBJ1-2,once,TGTGCCAGCCGGCCTCGCGAAGACAGGATTAACTATGGCTACACCTTC,CASRPREDRINYGYTF
TRBV4-2,.,TRBJ1-5,.,TGTGCCAGCAGCCAAGGAGGTGGGGCGAGTCAGCCCCAGCATTTT,CASSQGGGASQPQHF
TRBV5-1,.,TRBJ1-1,.,TGCGCCAGCAGCTTGGCGGGGGGGACACCGAACACTGAAGCTTTCTTT,CASSLAGGTPNTEAFF
TRBV6-5,TRBD1,TRBJ2-7,once,TGTGCCAGCAGTTACCCGACCGGGACAGGGGGTAAGGAGCAGTACTTC,CASSYPTGTGGKEQYF
TRBV5-6,TRBD2,TRBJ2-1,.,TGTGCCAGCAGCTTGTACACTAGCGGCTACAATGAGCAGTTCTTC,CASSLYTSGYNEQFF
TRBV5-4,.,TRBJ2-5,.,TGTGCCAGCAGCCTCCTTGAGGAGACCCAGTACTTC,CASSLLEETQYF
TRBV27,TRBD2,TRBJ2-7,.,TGTGCCAGCAGGCACTTAGGGGGACTAGAGGGCTACGAGCAGTACTTC,CASRHLGGLEGYEQYF
TRBV9,.,TRBJ2-5,.,TGTGCCAGCAGCGTAACTGGGGCCTCACAAGAGACCCAGTACTTC,CASSVTGASQETQYF
TRBV10-3,.,TRBJ2-1,.,TGTGCCATCAGTCGGGACTCTAGAGAGCAGTTCTTC,CAISRDSREQFF
TRBV4-1,TRBD2,TRBJ2-1,.,TGCGCCAGCAGCCAAGACGGACTAGCGGGAACTGGGCAGTTCTTC,CASSQDGLAGTGQFF
TRBV4-1,.,TRBJ2-7,.,TGCGCCAGCAGCCGAGGAGGGGCCTACGAGCAGTACTTC,CASSRGGAYEQYF
TRBV10-3,.,TRBJ1-5,.,TGTGCCATCAGTGAGTCGGAGGGTAGCAATCAGCCCCAGCATTTT,CAISESEGSNQPQHF
TRBV18,TRBD1,TRBJ1-5,.,TGTGCCAGCTCACGGACAGGGGAGTTCAATCAGCCCCAGCATTTT,CASSRTGEFNQPQHF
TRBV28,TRBD2,TRBJ2-1,.,TGTGCCAGCAGTCCGCAGCGGGAGTACAATGAGCAGTTCTTC,CASSPQREYNEQFF
TRBV29-1,.,TRBJ2-7,.,TGCAGCGTTCGGGACACCGAACGCTACGAGCAGTACTTC,CSVRDTERYEQYF
TRBV9,.,TRBJ2-2,.,TGTGCCAGCAGCGTATTAACGGGACTTAGCCGGGAGCTGTTTTTT,CASSVLTGLSRELFF
TRBV28,TRBD1,TRBJ1-2,.,TGTGCCAGCAGTTTAGACAGGGGGGAACTCTATGGCTACACCTTC,CASSLDRGELYGYTF
TRBV18,TRBD2,TRBJ2-7,.,TGTGCCAGCTCACCGCTTAGCGGGAGCGACGAGCAGTACTTC,CASSPLSGSDEQYF
TRBV6-5,.,TRBJ2-6,.,TGTGCCAGCACTCAGGGGTTTGGGGCCAACGTCCTGACTTTC,CASTQGFGANVLTF
TRBV7-9,.,TRBJ1-5,.,TGTGCCAGCAGCCCGCAGGGGCCCAATCAGCCCCAGCATTTT,CASSPQGPNQPQHF
TRBV6-4,TRBD2,TRBJ2-1,.,TGTGCCAGCAGTGACTTTAGCGGGACCAATGAGCAGTTCTTC,CASSDFSGTNEQFF
TRBV11-2,TRBD1,TRBJ1-2,.,TGTGCCAGCAGCTCCTGGGACAGCCGGACTTATGGCTACACCTTC,CASSSWDSRTYGYTF
TRBV14,TRBD1,TRBJ2-5,.,TGTGCCAGCAGCCAGGGACAGTCAGGGGAGACCCAGTACTTC,CASSQGQSGETQYF
TRBV7-2,.,TRBJ2-1,.,TGTGCCAGCAGCTGGCGCTTTTCTCAGCGAGCAGAGGTTGAGCAGTTCTTC,CASSWRFSQRAEVEQFF
TRBV10-1,TRBD1,TRBJ1-1,.,TGCGCCAGCAGTGCCTCGATCGACAGGGTTGGAGCTTTCTTT,CASSASIDRVGAFF
TRBV21-1,.,TRBJ1-1,few,TGTGCCAGCAGCATCGGGACAGCGAGTTCTGCTTTCTTT,CASSIGTASSAFF
TRBV30,TRBD1,TRBJ1-5,few,TGTGCCTGGAAGGGACAGGGGGTTCAGCCCCAGCATTTT,CAWKGQGVQPQHF